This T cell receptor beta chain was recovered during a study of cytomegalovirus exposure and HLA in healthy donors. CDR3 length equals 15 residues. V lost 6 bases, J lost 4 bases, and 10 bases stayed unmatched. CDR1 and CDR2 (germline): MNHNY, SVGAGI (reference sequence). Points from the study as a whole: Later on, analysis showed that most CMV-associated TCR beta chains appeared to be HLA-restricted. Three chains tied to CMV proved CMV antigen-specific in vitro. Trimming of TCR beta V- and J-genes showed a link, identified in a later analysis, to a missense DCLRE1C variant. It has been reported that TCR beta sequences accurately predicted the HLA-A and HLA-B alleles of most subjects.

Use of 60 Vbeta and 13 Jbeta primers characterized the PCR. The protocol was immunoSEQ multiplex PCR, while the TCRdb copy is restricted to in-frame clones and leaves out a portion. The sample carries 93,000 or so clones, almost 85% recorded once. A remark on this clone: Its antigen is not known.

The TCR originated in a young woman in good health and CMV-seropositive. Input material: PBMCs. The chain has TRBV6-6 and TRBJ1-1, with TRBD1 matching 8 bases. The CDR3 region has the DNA TGTGCCAGCAGCACCAGCGGACAGGGACTCACTGAAGCTTTCTTT. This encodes CASSTSGQGLTEAFF.